This TCR beta chain emerged from a study of post-analysis software for immune sequencing data. The study's findings and limits: Several TRBV segments, TRBV5-6, TRBV5-1 and TRBV20-1 among them, were found more frequent in patients than controls. Samples made in the same batch grouped tightly together by F measure.

With respect to this clonotype: Its antigen is not identified.

The CDR3 has 14 residues. The V gene's germline CDR1 is DFQATT and CDR2 SNEGSKA (reference sequence). The junction had 12 bases not matched to a gene; V was cut back by 8 bases and J by 5 bases. Unique molecular identifiers featured in each of the TCR beta cDNA libraries. About 500,000 cDNA molecules were obtained per 1 to 10 million input T cells. TCRdb itself ran the PCR reads through MiXCR, one entry per CDR3 protein. The table lists about 430,000 distinct CDR3 sequences, 39% of them singletons. The clonotype originates from a girl aged 2-10 years with multiple sclerosis. The sample consisted of blood. The V gene is TRBV20-1, the J gene TRBJ1-2; 9 nucleotides match TRBD1. The CDR3 DNA reads TGCAGTACACCGGGACAGGGTAATTGGTATGGCTACACCTTC. This translates into CSTPGQGNWYGYTF.